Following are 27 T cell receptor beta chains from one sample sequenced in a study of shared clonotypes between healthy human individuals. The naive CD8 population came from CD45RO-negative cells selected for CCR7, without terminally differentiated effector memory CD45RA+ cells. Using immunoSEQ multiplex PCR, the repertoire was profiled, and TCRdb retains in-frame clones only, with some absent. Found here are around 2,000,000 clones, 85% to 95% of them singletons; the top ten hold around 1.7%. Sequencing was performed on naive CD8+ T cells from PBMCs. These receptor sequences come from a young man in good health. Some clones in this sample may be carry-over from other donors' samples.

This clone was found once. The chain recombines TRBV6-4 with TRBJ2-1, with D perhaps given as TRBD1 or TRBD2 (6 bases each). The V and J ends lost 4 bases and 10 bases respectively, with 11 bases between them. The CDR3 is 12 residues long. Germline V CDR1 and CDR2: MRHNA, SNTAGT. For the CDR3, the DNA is TGTGCCAGCAGTGTCGGGGGCACGGAGCAGTTCTTC. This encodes CASSVGGTEQFF.

CDR3 coding DNA: TGTGCCAGCAGCTCAACGGGGAAAGGACAGGGCTACGAGCAGTACTTC. It yields the protein CASSSTGKGQGYEQYF. V and J are TRBV7-8 and TRBJ2-7; 8 bases map to TRBD1. This CDR3 region has 16 residues. The J segment lost 3 bases and the V segment lost 4 bases, leaving 11 bases of the junction unmatched. Per germline, CDR1 SGHVS and CDR2 FQNEAQ.

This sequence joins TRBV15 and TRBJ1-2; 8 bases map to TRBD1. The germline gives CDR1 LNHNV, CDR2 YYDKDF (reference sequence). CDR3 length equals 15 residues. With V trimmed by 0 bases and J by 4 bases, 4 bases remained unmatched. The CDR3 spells CATSRDTGGSYGYTF. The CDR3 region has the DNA TGTGCCACCAGCAGAGATACAGGGGGTAGCTATGGCTACACCTTC.

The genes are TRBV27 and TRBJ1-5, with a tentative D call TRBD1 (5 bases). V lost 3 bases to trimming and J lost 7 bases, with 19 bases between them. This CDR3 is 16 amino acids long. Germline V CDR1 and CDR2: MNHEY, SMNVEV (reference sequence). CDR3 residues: CASSLAAGDAGQPQHF. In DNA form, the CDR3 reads TGTGCCAGCAGTTTGGCCGCTGGGGACGCCGGGCAGCCCCAGCATTTT.

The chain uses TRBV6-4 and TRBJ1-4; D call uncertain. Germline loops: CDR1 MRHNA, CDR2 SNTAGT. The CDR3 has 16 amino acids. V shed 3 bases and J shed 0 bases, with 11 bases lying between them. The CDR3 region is CASSEQDGTTNEKLFF. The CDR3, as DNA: TGTGCCAGCAGTGAGCAAGACGGAACAACTAATGAAAAACTGTTTTTT.

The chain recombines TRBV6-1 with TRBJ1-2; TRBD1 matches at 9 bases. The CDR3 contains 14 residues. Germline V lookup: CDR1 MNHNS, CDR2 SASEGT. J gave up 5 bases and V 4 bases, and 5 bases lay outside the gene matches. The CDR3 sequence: CASSVRQGVYGYTF. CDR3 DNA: TGTGCCAGCAGTGTACGACAGGGGGTATATGGCTACACCTTC.

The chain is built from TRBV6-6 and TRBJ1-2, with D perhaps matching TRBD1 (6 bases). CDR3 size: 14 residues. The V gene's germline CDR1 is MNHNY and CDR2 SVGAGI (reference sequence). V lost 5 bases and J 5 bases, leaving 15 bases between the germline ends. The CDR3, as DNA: TGTGCCAGCAGTGAGGGGGGAGTTGGTTATGGCTACACCTTC. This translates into CASSEGGVGYGYTF.

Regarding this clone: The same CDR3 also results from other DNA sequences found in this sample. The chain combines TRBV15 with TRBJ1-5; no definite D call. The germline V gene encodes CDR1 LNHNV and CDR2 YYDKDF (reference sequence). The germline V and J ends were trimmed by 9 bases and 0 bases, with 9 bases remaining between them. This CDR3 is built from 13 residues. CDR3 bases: TGTGCCACGGGAAAGGGTAGCAATCAGCCCCAGCATTTT. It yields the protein CATGKGSNQPQHF.

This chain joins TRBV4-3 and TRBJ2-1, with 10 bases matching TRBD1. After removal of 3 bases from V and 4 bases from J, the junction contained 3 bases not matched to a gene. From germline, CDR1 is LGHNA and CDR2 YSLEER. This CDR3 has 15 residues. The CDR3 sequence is CASSQGQGPYNEQFF. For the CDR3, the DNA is TGCGCCAGCAGCCAGGGACAGGGGCCTTACAATGAGCAGTTCTTC.

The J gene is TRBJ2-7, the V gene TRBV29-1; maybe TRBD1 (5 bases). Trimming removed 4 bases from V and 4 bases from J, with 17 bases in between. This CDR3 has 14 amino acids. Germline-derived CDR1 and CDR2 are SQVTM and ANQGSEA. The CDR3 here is CSVADRSRLYEQYF. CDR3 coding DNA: TGCAGCGTTGCAGACAGATCCCGGTTATACGAGCAGTACTTC.

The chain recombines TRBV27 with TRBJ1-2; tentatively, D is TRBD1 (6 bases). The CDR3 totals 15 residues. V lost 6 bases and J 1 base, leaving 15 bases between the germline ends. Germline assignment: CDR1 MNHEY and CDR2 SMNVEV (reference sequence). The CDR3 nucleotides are TGTGCCAGCAGACTTCGGGACACCGATAACTATGGCTACACCTTC. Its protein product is CASRLRDTDNYGYTF.

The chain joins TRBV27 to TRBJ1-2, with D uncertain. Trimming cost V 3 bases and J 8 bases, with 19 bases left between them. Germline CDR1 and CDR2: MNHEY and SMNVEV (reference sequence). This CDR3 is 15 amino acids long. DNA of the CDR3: TGTGCCAGCAGTTTTATTTTCGGACTTTTGGAGGGCTACACCTTC. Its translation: CASSFIFGLLEGYTF.

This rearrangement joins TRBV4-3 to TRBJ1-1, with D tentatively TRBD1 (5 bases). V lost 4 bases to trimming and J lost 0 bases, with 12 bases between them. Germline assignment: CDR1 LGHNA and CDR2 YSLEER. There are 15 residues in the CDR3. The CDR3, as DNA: TGCGCCAGCAGCCCGCAGGGACGGATGAACACTGAAGCTTTCTTT. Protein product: CASSPQGRMNTEAFF.

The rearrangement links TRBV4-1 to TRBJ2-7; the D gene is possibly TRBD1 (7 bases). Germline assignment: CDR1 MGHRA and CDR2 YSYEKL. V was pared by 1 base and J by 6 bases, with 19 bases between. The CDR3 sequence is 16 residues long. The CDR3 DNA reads TGCGCCAGCAGCCAAGCCGGGGCAGGGGGGTTTGCCGAGCAGTACTTC. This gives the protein CASSQAGAGGFAEQYF.

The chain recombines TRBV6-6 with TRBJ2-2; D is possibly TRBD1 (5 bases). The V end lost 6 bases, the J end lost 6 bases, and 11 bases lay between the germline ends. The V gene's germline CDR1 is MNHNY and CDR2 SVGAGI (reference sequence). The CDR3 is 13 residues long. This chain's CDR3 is CASSRVGAGELFF. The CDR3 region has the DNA TGTGCCAGCAGCCGGGTAGGGGCCGGGGAGCTGTTTTTT.

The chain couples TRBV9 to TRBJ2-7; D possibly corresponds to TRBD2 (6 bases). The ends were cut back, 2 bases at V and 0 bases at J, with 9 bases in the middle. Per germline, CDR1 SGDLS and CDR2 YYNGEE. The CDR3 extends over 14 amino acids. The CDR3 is CASSVNGGSYEQYF. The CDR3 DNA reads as TGTGCCAGCAGCGTCAACGGGGGCTCCTACGAGCAGTACTTC. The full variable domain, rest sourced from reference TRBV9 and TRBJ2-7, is DSGVTQTPKHLITATGQRVTLRCSPRSGDLSVYWYQQSLDQGLQFLIQYYNGEERAKGNILERFSAQQFPDLHSELNLSSLELGDSALYFCASSVNGGSYEQYFGPGTRLTVT.

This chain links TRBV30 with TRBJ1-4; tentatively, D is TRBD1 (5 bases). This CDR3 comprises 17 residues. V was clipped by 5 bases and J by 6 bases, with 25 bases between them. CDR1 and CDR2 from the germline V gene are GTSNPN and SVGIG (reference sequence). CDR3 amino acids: CAWGALGTQGMDEKLFF. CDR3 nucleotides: TGTGCCTGGGGGGCCCTCGGGACCCAAGGGATGGATGAAAAACTGTTTTTT.

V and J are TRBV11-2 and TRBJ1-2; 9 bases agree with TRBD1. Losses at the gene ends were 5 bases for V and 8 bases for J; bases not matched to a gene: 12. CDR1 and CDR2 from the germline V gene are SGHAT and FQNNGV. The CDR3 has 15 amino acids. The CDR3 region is CASSAAGQGSLGYTF. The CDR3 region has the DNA TGTGCCAGCAGCGCGGCGGGACAGGGATCACTCGGCTACACCTTC.

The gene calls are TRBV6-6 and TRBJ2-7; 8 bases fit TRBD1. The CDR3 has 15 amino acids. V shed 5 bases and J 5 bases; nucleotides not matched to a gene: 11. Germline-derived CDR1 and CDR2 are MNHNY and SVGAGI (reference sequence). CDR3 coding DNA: TGTGCCAGCAGTGATAGACAGGGGTCATCGAACGAGCAGTACTTC. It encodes CASSDRQGSSNEQYF.

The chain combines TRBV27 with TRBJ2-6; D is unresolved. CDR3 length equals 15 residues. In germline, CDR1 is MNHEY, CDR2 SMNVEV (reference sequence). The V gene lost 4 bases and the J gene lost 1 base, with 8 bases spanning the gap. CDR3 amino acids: CASSSTMSGANVLTF. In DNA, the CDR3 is TGTGCCAGCAGTTCCACAATGTCTGGGGCCAACGTCCTGACTTTC.

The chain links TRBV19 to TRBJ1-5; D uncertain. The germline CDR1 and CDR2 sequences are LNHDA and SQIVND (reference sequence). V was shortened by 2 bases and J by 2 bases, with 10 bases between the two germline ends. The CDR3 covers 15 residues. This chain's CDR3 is CASSISGEGNQPQHF. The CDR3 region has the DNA TGTGCCAGTAGTATATCTGGGGAAGGCAATCAGCCCCAGCATTTT. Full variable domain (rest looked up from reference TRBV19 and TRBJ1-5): DGGITQSPKYLFRKEGQNVTLSCEQNLNHDAMYWYRQDPGQGLRLIYYSQIVNDFQKGDIAEGYSVSREKKESFPLTVTSAQKNPTAFYLCASSISGEGNQPQHFGDGTRLSIL.

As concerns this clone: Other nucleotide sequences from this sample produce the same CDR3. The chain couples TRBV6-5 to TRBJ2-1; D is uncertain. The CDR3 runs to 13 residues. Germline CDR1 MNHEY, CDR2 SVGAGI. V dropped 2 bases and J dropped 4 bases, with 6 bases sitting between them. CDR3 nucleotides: TGTGCCAGCAGTTACCCCGGGTACAATGAGCAGTTCTTC. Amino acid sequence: CASSYPGYNEQFF.

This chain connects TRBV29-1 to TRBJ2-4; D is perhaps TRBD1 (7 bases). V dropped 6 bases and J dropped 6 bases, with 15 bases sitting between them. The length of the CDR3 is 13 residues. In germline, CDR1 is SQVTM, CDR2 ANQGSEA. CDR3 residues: CSVRGQWGNIQYF. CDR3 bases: TGCAGCGTGCGGGGACAGTGGGGAAACATTCAGTACTTC.

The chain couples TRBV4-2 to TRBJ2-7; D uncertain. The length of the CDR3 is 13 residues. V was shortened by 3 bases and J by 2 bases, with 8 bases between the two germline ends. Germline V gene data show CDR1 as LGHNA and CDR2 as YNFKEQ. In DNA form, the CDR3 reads TGTGCCAGCAGCCATCCCAGCGCCTACGAGCAGTACTTC. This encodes CASSHPSAYEQYF.

The CDR3 sequence: CASSLHLGRQNQPQHF. CDR3 bases: TGCGCCAGCAGCCTACACCTGGGGCGACAGAATCAGCCCCAGCATTTT. V gene TRBV4-1 combines with J gene TRBJ1-5, with TRBD1 as a possible D gene (5 bases). The CDR3 has 16 residues. V lost 4 bases, J lost 4 bases, and 17 bases lay in between. CDR1 and CDR2 from the germline V gene are MGHRA and YSYEKL.

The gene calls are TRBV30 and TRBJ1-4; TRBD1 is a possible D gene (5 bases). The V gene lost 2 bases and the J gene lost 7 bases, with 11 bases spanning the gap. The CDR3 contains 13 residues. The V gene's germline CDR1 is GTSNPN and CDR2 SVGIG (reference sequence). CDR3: CAWSRGGSEKLFF. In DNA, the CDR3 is TGTGCCTGGAGTCGCGGGGGAAGTGAAAAACTGTTTTTT.

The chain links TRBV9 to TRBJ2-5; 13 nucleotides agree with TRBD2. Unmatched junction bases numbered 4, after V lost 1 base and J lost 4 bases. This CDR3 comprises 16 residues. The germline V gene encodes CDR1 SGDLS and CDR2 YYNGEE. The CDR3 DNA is TGTGCCAGCAGCGTAACTAGCGGGAGGGCCGGAGAGACCCAGTACTTC. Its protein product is CASSVTSGRAGETQYF.